One and the same sample provided the 8 T cell receptor beta chains below, sequenced in a study of shared T cell receptors in the human thymus. The repertoire was sequenced with immunoSEQ multiplex PCR; TCRdb's copy has only in-frame clones and lacks some. The table has more than 550,000 clones, around 87% seen once; the top ten hold roughly 0.0086%. These data are also associated with another study on human thymus T cells.

The source material was thymocytes. All receptors come from a boy under two years old with a congenital heart defect.

V gene TRBV9 combines with J gene TRBJ1-6; TRBD1 matches 10 bases. From germline, CDR1 is SGDLS and CDR2 YYNGEE. The CDR3 loop spans 16 amino acids. Trimming removed 3 bases from V and 7 bases from J; junction bases left unmatched: 7. The CDR3 sequence is CASSATDRGDNSPLHF. The CDR3 DNA follows: TGTGCCAGCAGCGCCACGGACAGGGGGGACAATTCACCCCTCCACTTT.

The chain couples TRBV19 to TRBJ1-1; 9 nucleotides align to TRBD1. Germline V gene sequence: CDR1 LNHDA, CDR2 SQIVND (reference sequence). The CDR3 loop spans 17 amino acids. V shed 4 bases and J 4 bases; nucleotides not matched to a gene: 13. This chain's CDR3 is CASSSGGQGISFTEAFF. As DNA, the CDR3 is TGTGCCAGTAGTAGCGGCGGACAGGGGATTTCTTTCACTGAAGCTTTCTTT.

The chain is built from TRBV27 and TRBJ2-5, with 8 bases that match TRBD1. Losses at the gene ends were 6 bases for V and 5 bases for J; bases not matched to a gene: 2. Looked up from germline, CDR1 is MNHEY and CDR2 is SMNVEV (reference sequence). The CDR3 totals 12 residues. The CDR3 protein is CASSRDRETQYF. In DNA form, the CDR3 reads TGTGCCAGCAGCCGGGACAGGGAGACCCAGTACTTC.

This chain links TRBV9 with TRBJ2-7, with a possible D match to TRBD2 (6 bases). CDR1 is SGDLS, CDR2 YYNGEE, per germline. V lost 0 bases and J 2 bases, leaving 12 bases between the germline ends. This CDR3 contains 15 residues. The CDR3 DNA follows: TGTGCCAGCAGCGTAGGTTCGCGGGGCACCTACGAGCAGTACTTC. It translates to CASSVGSRGTYEQYF. The full variable domain, completed using reference TRBV9 and TRBJ2-7, is DSGVTQTPKHLITATGQRVTLRCSPRSGDLSVYWYQQSLDQGLQFLIQYYNGEERAKGNILERFSAQQFPDLHSELNLSSLELGDSALYFCASSVGSRGTYEQYFGPGTRLTVT.

The CDR3 protein is CASSQEKGQGRTYGYTF. The CDR3 region has the DNA TGTGCCAGCAGCCAAGAGAAAGGACAGGGGAGGACCTATGGCTACACCTTC. The chain employs TRBV14 and TRBJ1-2, with 9 nucleotides matching TRBD1. J lost 4 bases, V lost 0 bases, and 9 bases had no gene match. The CDR3 covers 17 residues. The V gene's germline CDR1 is SGHDN and CDR2 FVKESK.

This chain links TRBV28 with TRBJ1-2; D ambiguous. The CDR3 runs to 12 residues. Germline V gene data show CDR1 as MDHEN and CDR2 as SYDVKM. V lost 6 bases and J 5 bases, leaving 10 bases between the germline ends. The CDR3 reads CASSPAGYGYTF. Written as DNA, the CDR3 is TGTGCCAGCAGCCCCGCAGGATATGGCTACACCTTC.

The rearrangement uses TRBV6-1 and TRBJ2-4; D is perhaps TRBD2 (5 bases). The CDR3 extends over 14 amino acids. Trimming took off 1 base at V and 6 bases at J, with 10 bases between the two ends. Germline-derived CDR1 and CDR2 are MNHNS and SASEGT. CDR3 protein: CASSEVHGGNIQYF. CDR3 bases: TGTGCCAGCAGTGAAGTTCACGGAGGAAACATTCAGTACTTC.

This chain joins TRBV7-9 and TRBJ2-3; 8 bases map to TRBD1. Germline CDR1 SEHNR, CDR2 FQNEAQ (reference sequence). V lost 3 bases to trimming and J lost 0 bases; unmatched junction nucleotides: 11. CDR3 length: 18 amino acids. CDR3 amino acids: CASSLGPTGELSTDTQYF. CDR3 in DNA: TGTGCCAGCAGCTTGGGGCCGACAGGGGAACTTAGCACAGATACGCAGTATTTT.